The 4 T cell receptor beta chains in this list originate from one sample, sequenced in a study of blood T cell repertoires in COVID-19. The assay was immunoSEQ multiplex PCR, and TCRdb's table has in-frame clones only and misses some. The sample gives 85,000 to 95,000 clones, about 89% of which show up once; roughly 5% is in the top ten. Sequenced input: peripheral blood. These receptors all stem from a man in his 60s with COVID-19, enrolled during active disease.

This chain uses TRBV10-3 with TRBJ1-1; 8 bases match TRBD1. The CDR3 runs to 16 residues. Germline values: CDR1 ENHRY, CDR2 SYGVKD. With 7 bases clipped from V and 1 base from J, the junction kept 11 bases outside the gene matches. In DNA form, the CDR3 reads TGTGCCATCACCCCAAACCCGGGACAGGAGAACACTGAAGCTTTCTTT. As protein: CAITPNPGQENTEAFF.

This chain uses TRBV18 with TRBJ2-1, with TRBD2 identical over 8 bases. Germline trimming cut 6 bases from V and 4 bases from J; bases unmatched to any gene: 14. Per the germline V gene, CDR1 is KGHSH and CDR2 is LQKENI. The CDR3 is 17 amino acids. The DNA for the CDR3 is TGTGCCAGCTCGCCCTTAACCGGGACTAGGGAGTACAATGAGCAGTTCTTC. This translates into CASSPLTGTREYNEQFF.

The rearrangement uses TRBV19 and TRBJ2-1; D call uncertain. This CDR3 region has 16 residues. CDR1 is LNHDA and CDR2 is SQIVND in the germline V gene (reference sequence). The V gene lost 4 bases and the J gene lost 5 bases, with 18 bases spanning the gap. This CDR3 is CASSTPRGADHNEQFF. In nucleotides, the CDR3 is TGTGCCAGTAGTACCCCCCGCGGAGCAGACCACAATGAGCAGTTCTTC. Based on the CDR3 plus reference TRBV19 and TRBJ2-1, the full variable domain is DGGITQSPKYLFRKEGQNVTLSCEQNLNHDAMYWYRQDPGQGLRLIYYSQIVNDFQKGDIAEGYSVSREKKESFPLTVTSAQKNPTAFYLCASSTPRGADHNEQFFGPGTRLTVL.

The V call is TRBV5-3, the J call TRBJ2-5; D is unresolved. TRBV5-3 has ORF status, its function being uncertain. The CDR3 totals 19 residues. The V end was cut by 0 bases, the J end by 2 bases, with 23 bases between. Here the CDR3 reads CARSLGGAEIIFLQETQYF. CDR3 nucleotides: TGTGCCAGAAGCTTGGGAGGCGCTGAGATTATTTTCTTACAAGAGACCCAGTACTTC.